This paragraph covers one T cell receptor (beta chain) sequence. The antigen remains undetermined. Assay: immunoSEQ multiplex PCR; the TCRdb copy retains only in-frame clones and omits some. The table includes roughly 51,000 clones, roughly 90% detected once. The source of the sample is a study of a mutant IDH1 vaccine in newly diagnosed glioma. Study-wide findings and caveats: Immune responses arising from the vaccine appeared in around 93% of patients. Pseudoprogression appeared independent of alterations in top peripheral clonotypes.

Time point of the sample: baseline, week 1 (first vaccination visit). Treatment denoted: pre-vaccination baseline after standard-of-care therapy. CDR1 is SGHVS, CDR2 FQNEAQ, per germline. The length of the CDR3 is 17 residues. J gave up 4 bases and V 4 bases, and 9 bases lay outside the gene matches. This clonotype was obtained from a man aged 35-49 years with glioma. The chain employs TRBV7-8 and TRBJ2-5, with 13 bases aligning to TRBD2. The specimen comprised PBMCs, sampled from a glioma patient treated with radiotherapy, temozolomide or both. DNA for the CDR3: TGTGCCAGCAGCTCGCTCCCGGGGACTAGCGGGACAGAGACCCAGTACTTC. Translation: CASSSLPGTSGTETQYF.